This TCR beta chain was found in a study of OX40 agonist ivuxolimab in advanced cancers. About the research overall: Previous treatment with anti-PD-1, anti-PD-L1 or anti-CTLA-4 therapy was allowed; under 50% had received some.

The study's findings and limits: At 0.1 to 3.0 mg/kg, CD4+ and CD8+ blood T cells expanded clonally by week 6.

Some clones are missing from TCRdb's copy, which holds only in-frame ones; the method was immunoSEQ multiplex PCR. The sample has 65,000 to 85,000 clones; roughly 84% are singletons. V lost 4 bases and J lost 2; bases outside the gene matches: 7. The germline gives CDR1 KGHSH, CDR2 LQKENI. CDR3 size: 16 residues. Turning to this clone: The antigen is not known.

The gene calls are TRBV18 and TRBJ2-2, with 7 bases that match TRBD1. Sequencing used CD4+ or CD8+ T cells sorted from blood, obtained in a trial of the OX40 agonist ivuxolimab. This TCR came from an adult with an advanced solid tumor such as melanoma, head and neck, liver or kidney cancer. The CDR3 is CASSLGGQFNTGELFF. The CDR3 nucleotides are TGTGCCAGCTCACTTGGGGGACAGTTCAACACCGGGGAGCTGTTTTTT.